The rows below give T cell receptor beta chains drawn from one sample of a study of T-cell memory formation after mild COVID-19. TCRdb reprocessed the 5' RACE reads with MiXCR, giving one entry per CDR3 protein. The sample has 350,000 to 450,000 distinct CDR3 sequences; around an eighth are singletons. The source material was PBMCs or a T cell subset sorted from them (not recorded which). These receptors came from a man younger than 30 who had mild COVID-19 (a few samples of this study predate the infection). Cell type and time point are not known. The CDR3 runs from the conserved cysteine through the conserved F or W. The D gene is left open where the match is weak. For some rows the clone size is stated as once, few or many, or as a class when expanded; others skip it.

J gene	D gene	V gene	clone size	CDR3 DNA	CDR3 protein
TRBJ2-2	-	TRBV20-1	-	TGCAGTGCGAGACCCCCGACTGAGAACACCGGGGAGCTGTTTTTT	CSARPPTENTGELFF
TRBJ1-3	-	TRBV11-1	few	TGTGCCAGCAGCTCGGACAACTCTGGAAACACCATATATTTT	CASSSDNSGNTIYF
TRBJ1-4	-	TRBV6-1	once	TGTGCCAGCAGTGAAGTGGATTCAGGGTTGCGTGAAAAACTGTTTTTT	CASSEVDSGLREKLFF
TRBJ1-1	-	TRBV3-1	few	TGTGCCAGCAGCCCGAGGGGAGGGAGCACTGAAGCTTTCTTT	CASSPRGGSTEAFF
TRBJ1-2	-	TRBV3-1	many	TGTGCCAGCAGCCAAGACTACAGACCCTATGGCTACACCTTC	CASSQDYRPYGYTF
TRBJ2-4	-	TRBV20-1	few	TGCAGTGCCGAGGGAGGCATTCGAGGAAACATTCAGTACTTC	CSAEGGIRGNIQYF
TRBJ2-7	-	TRBV12-3/TRBV12-4	-	TGTGCCAGCAGTTTAGGGAGTATCCACGAGCAGTACTTC	CASSLGSIHEQYF
TRBJ1-1	-	TRBV18	-	TGTGTCACCAGGGGCTCGATGAACACTGAAGCTTTCTTT	CVTRGSMNTEAFF
TRBJ1-6	-	TRBV7-9	few	TGTGCCAGCAGCGCGTTGACTGGCTATAATTCACCCCTCCACTTT	CASSALTGYNSPLHF
TRBJ2-5	-	TRBV5-1	-	TGCGCCAGCAGCTTCCAGGAAGGGGAGACCCAGTACTTC	CASSFQEGETQYF
TRBJ2-1	TRBD2	TRBV12-3/TRBV12-4	-	TGTGCCAGCAGTCCTCGGACTAGCGGGGGGGTTAGCAATGAGCAGTTCTTC	CASSPRTSGGVSNEQFF
TRBJ2-3	-	TRBV29-1	-	TGCAGCGTTGAACTCTCGGGTGCCGCAGCTACAGATACGCAGTATTTT	CSVELSGAAATDTQYF
TRBJ1-2	-	TRBV20-1	-	TGCAGTGTCGTACCCCCGACAGACTATGGCTACACCTTC	CSVVPPTDYGYTF
TRBJ2-7	-	TRBV25-1	few	TGTGCCAGCAGTGAATTTGTGGGGGTAGATATGGCCTCCTACGAGCAGTACTTC	CASSEFVGVDMASYEQYF
TRBJ1-2	TRBD1	TRBV10-1	few	TGCGCCACCTTTATTGGACAGGGGAGCTATGGCTACACCTTC	CATFIGQGSYGYTF
TRBJ2-1	-	TRBV24-1	-	TGTGCCACCAGGACACCCGACGGGGAGCAGCAGTTCTTC	CATRTPDGEQQFF
TRBJ2-5	-	TRBV10-3	many	TGTGCCATCAGTGAGTCGGGGGAGACCCAGTACTTC	CAISESGETQYF
TRBJ2-1	TRBD2	TRBV12-3/TRBV12-4	-	TGTGCCAGCAGCGCGGGACTAGCGGGGCCCTGGCAGTTCTTC	CASSAGLAGPWQFF
TRBJ2-4	-	TRBV20-1	many	TGCAGTGCTAGATCCCAATTAGCCAAAAACATTCAGTACTTC	CSARSQLAKNIQYF
TRBJ1-6	-	TRBV19	-	TGTGCCAGTACCCCCGGACCCTATTCACCCCTCCACTTT	CASTPGPYSPLHF
TRBJ2-5	TRBD1	TRBV7-2	few	TGTGCCAGCAGCCCCCACGGGACAGGGGGCCTGACCCAGTACTTC	CASSPHGTGGLTQYF
TRBJ2-3	TRBD1	TRBV7-2	-	TGTGCCAGCAGCCTAGTAGGGACAGGGAAAGATACGCAGTATTTT	CASSLVGTGKDTQYF
TRBJ2-2	-	TRBV6-4	-	TGTGCCAGCAGTGCTTCAAGGGAGATCGGTACCGGGGAGCTGTTTTTT	CASSASREIGTGELFF
TRBJ2-5	TRBD2	TRBV10-3	-	TGTGCCACCTCCGGACTAGCGACGAACCAAGAGACCCAGTACTTC	CATSGLATNQETQYF
TRBJ2-3	-	TRBV7-2	-	TGTGCCAGCAGCTTACGATCAGGACGGGGGTACACAGATACGCAGTATTTT	CASSLRSGRGYTDTQYF
TRBJ1-6	-	TRBV20-1	-	TGCAGTGCTAGAGTAGACGGACCGGGTTCACCCCTCCACTTT	CSARVDGPGSPLHF
TRBJ2-3	TRBD1	TRBV5-1	many	TGCGCCAGCAACTGGGACAGGGCTCAGGATACGCAGTATTTT	CASNWDRAQDTQYF
TRBJ2-5	-	TRBV20-1	-	TGCAGTGCTAGGCCCTGGCGTGGGTCAGAGACCCAGTACTTC	CSARPWRGSETQYF